This T cell receptor (beta chain) is from a study of CD8+ T cells in alopecia areata. Points from the study as a whole: Researchers report lesional scalp, most notably alopecia totalis/universalis, outstripped normal scalp in clonality.

Once RNA had been extracted, it was reverse transcribed into cDNA to act as the sequencing template. Here immunoSEQ multiplex PCR was the method, and the copy in TCRdb shows in-frame clones only, minus some. This sample has roughly 200,000 clones, with under 40% found just once. In this sample, this clone turned up once. No antigen is known for it. This CDR3 contains 17 residues. Germline CDR1 and CDR2: MNHEY and SMNVEV (reference sequence). V was clipped by 6 bases and J by 0 bases, with 20 bases between them. Described treatment: oral pan-JAK inhibitor, 5-10 mg twice daily. Alopecia areata patients provided lesional scalp punch biopsies and peripheral blood, both collected for the study. Sorting of PBMCs yielded the CD4+ and CD8+ T cells.

This sequence joins TRBV27 and TRBJ2-5; D may be TRBD1 (5 bases). This receptor was obtained from a human donor with alopecia areata. Here the sequenced sample was CD4+ T cells sorted from blood, taken between weeks 30 and 35, from a patient treated with tofacitinib. CDR3 DNA sequence: TGTGCCAGCAGCGACATCACTAATCTAGGGGACCAAGAGACCCAGTACTTC. It codes for CASSDITNLGDQETQYF.